This TCR beta chain is drawn from a study of OX40 agonist ivuxolimab in advanced cancers. V was shortened by 5 bases and J by 3 bases, with 17 bases between the two germline ends. The CDR3 spans 15 residues. CDR1 and CDR2 from the germline V gene are LNHDA and SQIVND (reference sequence). About this clone: Antigen unknown.

The protocol was immunoSEQ multiplex PCR, while the TCRdb copy is restricted to in-frame clones and leaves out a portion. The sample lists 17,000 or so clones, around 67% seen once, with roughly 26% in the top ten. Study conclusions and caveats: More expanded clones were seen, on average, in CD8+ T cells than in CD4+.

The V and J genes are TRBV19 and TRBJ2-7; D gene ambiguous. The input for sequencing was CD4+ or CD8+ T cells sorted from blood, taken in a trial of the OX40 agonist ivuxolimab. This receptor was identified in an adult with an advanced solid tumor such as melanoma, head and neck, liver or kidney cancer. CDR3 nucleotide sequence: TGTGCCAGTAGTTCCTCGGGCCGGAAGGGCTACGAGCAGTACTTC. Protein product: CASSSSGRKGYEQYF.